The 7 T cell receptor beta chains below come from one sample, sequenced in a study of blood T cell repertoires in COVID-19. Libraries were prepared by immunoSEQ multiplex PCR; TCRdb keeps only in-frame clonotypes and omits some of them. The sample consists of roughly 410,000 clones, around 87% of them appearing once. The sequencing input was peripheral blood. Receptors originate from a woman aged 55-69 years with COVID-19, enrolled during active disease.

The chain employs TRBV3-1 (or the pseudogene TRBV3-2) and TRBJ2-3; 9 nucleotides align to TRBD1. The length of the CDR3 is 17 residues. The V and J ends lost 5 bases and 1 base, in that order; junction bases with no gene match: 10. Germline assignment: CDR1 LGHDT and CDR2 YNNKEL (reference sequence). CDR3 protein: CASSYQTGGPRTDTQYF. In nucleotides, the CDR3 is TGTGCCAGCAGCTATCAAACAGGGGGCCCTCGCACAGATACGCAGTATTTT.

This chain uses TRBV2 with TRBJ2-1; 13 bases fit TRBD2. This CDR3 is 18 amino acids long. Per the germline V gene, CDR1 is SNHLY and CDR2 is FYNNEI. The V gene end was trimmed by 6 bases and the J gene end by 0 bases; junction bases not matched to a gene: 8. Here the CDR3 reads CASRSGTSGESSYNEQFF. The CDR3 DNA reads as TGTGCCAGCAGATCCGGGACTAGCGGGGAGAGCTCCTACAATGAGCAGTTCTTC.

This sequence joins TRBV5-8 and TRBJ2-1, with TRBD2 as a possible D gene (5 bases). Germline CDR1 reads SGHTS; CDR2 reads YDEGEE. V shed 7 bases and J shed 1 base, with 12 bases lying between them. The CDR3 runs 14 residues. The CDR3 DNA sequence: TGTGCCAGCCCGCGCCGAGGGTCCTACAATGAGCAGTTCTTC. Translation gives CASPRRGSYNEQFF.

This chain's CDR3 is CASSRRGDYGYTF. CDR3 bases: TGTGCCAGCAGTCGCAGGGGGGACTATGGCTACACCTTC. The chain uses TRBV6-5 and TRBJ1-2; TRBD1 matches 7 bases. The CDR3 runs to 13 residues. Germline lookup yields CDR1 MNHEY and CDR2 SVGAGI. V was pared by 5 bases and J by 3 bases, with 3 bases of the junction left unmatched.

The CDR3 DNA reads as TGTGCCAGCAGTGACTCGACAGCTGGGGTCACTGAAGCTTTCTTT. Translating it yields CASSDSTAGVTEAFF. V and J are TRBV6-4 and TRBJ1-1; maybe TRBD1 (5 bases). Trimming took 0 bases from V and 4 from J, leaving 12 bases between them. Germline V gene sequence: CDR1 MRHNA, CDR2 SNTAGT. The CDR3 totals 15 residues.

The chain employs TRBV14 and TRBJ1-2; tentatively, D is TRBD1 (6 bases). V was trimmed by 4 bases and J by 8 bases, leaving 14 bases between them. The CDR3 length is 13 residues. Germline-derived CDR1 and CDR2 are SGHDN and FVKESK. The CDR3 region is CASSRTGLDGYTF. CDR3 bases: TGTGCCAGCAGCCGAACAGGGCTGGACGGCTACACCTTC.

The V and J genes are TRBV14 and TRBJ2-1; 13 nucleotides line up with TRBD2. CDR1 and CDR2 from the germline V gene are SGHDN and FVKESK. V was pared by 4 bases and J by 6 bases, with 3 bases of the junction left unmatched. The CDR3 length is 15 residues. CDR3 DNA: TGTGCCAGCAGCCCTCGACTAGCGGGGGGCAATGAGCAGTTCTTC. This encodes CASSPRLAGGNEQFF. Based on the CDR3 plus reference TRBV14 and TRBJ2-1, the full variable domain is EAGVTQFPSHSVIEKGQTVTLRCDPISGHDNLYWYRRVMGKEIKFLLHFVKESKQDESGMPNNRFLAERTGGTYSTLKVQPAELEDSGVYFCASSPRLAGGNEQFFGPGTRLTVL.